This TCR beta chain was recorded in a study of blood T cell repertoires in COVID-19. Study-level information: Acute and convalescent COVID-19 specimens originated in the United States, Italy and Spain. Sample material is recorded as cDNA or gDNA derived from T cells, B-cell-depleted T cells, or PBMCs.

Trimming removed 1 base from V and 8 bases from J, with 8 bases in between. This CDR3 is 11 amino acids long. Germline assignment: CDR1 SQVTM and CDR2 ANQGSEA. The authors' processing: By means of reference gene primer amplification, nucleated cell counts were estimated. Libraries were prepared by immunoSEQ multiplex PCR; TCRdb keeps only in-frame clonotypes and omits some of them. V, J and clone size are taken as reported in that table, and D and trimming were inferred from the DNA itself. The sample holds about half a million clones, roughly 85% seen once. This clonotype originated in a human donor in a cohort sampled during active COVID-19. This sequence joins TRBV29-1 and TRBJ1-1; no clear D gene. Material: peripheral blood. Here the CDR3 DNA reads TGCAGCGTTGAAGTATCCCGGGAAGCTTTCTTT. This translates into CSVEVSREAFF.